This T cell receptor (beta chain) came from a study of tumor-infiltrating lymphocytes in primary liver carcinoma. Overall study: Tumors were staged T1-T3 N0M0 and measured roughly 4.2 to 10 cm across. Yields of productive TCRbeta reads ranged from roughly 3.5 to 7.13 million per sample and were similar across tissue types.

Reverse transcription of about 500 ng total RNA with a constant-region primer produced TCR beta cDNA. Three rounds of nested multiplex PCR with slightly modified ARM-PCR produced TCR beta libraries. The opening two PCR rounds, ten to eleven cycles each, paired TRBV1-TRBV30 forward primers with a C-beta reverse primer. MiXCR, run by TCRdb on the multiplex PCR reads, gives a single entry per CDR3 protein. The table includes about 54,000 distinct CDR3 sequences, about three quarters detected once. Scientists recovered RNA and DNA together from about 21-30 mg of unsorted bulk tissue. Treatment-naive at the time, the patients had chronic HBV infection. V lost 7 bases, J lost 8 bases, and 21 bases lay in between. The CDR3 totals 15 residues. The germline CDR1 and CDR2 sequences are MNHNS and SASEGT.

The specimen sequenced was liver tumor tissue from sampling region 2. Subset here: tumor region T2, inferior pole. The chain employs TRBV6-1 and TRBJ2-1; possible D gene TRBD1, 6 bases. The sequence came from a middle-aged man with primary liver carcinoma and hepatitis B virus infection. CDR3 nucleotides: TGTGCCAGCAATGTACAGGCAGGGGCAGGGGATGAGCAGTTCTTC. It codes for CASNVQAGAGDEQFF.